This T cell receptor beta chain came from a study of T cell repertoires in cytomegalovirus infection. Whole-study context: Indicated by public TCR beta signatures were CMV infection and matching HLA type. Study-wide points: There were HLA-C-restricted CMV-specific TCR beta clonotypes dominating the ex vivo response.

TCRdb re-derived calls from the reads in MiXCR, one entry per CDR3 protein. The sample includes around 170,000 distinct CDR3 sequences, about a sixth seen only once; the top ten take around 20%. The germline CDR1 and CDR2 sequences are SGHDT and YYEEEE. The CDR3 has 16 amino acids. On this clonotype itself: As yet, its antigen is unknown. Given a much more abundant clone one base away, this may be a read error.

The TCR originated in a human donor in good health (CMV status not recorded). Some clones in this sample may be carry-over from other donors' samples. This chain joins TRBV5-6 and TRBJ1-1, with D perhaps TRBD1 (6 bases). The sample comprised CD8+ T cells from PBMCs. The CDR3 protein is CVSSYRPGHTNTEAFF. CDR3 bases: TGTGTCAGCAGCTACAGGCCGGGACATACAAACACTGAAGCTTTCTTT.